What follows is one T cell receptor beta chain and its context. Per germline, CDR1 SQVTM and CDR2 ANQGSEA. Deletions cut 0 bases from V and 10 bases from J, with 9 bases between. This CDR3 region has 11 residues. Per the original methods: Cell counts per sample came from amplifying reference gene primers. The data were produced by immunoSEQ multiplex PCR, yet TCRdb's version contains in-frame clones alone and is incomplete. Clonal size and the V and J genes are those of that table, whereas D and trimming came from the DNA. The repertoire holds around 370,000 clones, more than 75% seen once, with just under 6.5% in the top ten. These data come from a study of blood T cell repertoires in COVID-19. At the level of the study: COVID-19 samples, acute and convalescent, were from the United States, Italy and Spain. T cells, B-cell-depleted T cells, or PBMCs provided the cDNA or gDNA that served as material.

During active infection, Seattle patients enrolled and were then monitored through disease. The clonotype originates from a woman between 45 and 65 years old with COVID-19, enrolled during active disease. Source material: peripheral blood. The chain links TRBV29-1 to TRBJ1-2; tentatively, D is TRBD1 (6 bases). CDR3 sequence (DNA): TGCAGCGTTGAAGACAGGGGCCCCTACACCTTC. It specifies CSVEDRGPYTF.